A selection of T cell receptor beta chains follows, all from one sample in a study of cytomegalovirus exposure and HLA in healthy donors. Libraries were prepared by immunoSEQ multiplex PCR; TCRdb keeps only in-frame clonotypes and omits some of them. The table records around 150,000 clones, 70% to 85% of them present only once. The sample comprised PBMCs. These receptors were collected from a man aged 25 to 45 in good health and CMV-seropositive. The CDR3 runs from the conserved cysteine through the conserved F or W. Fields, in order: clone size, D gene, V gene, J gene, CDR3 protein, CDR3 DNA. D genes are given only for firm matches. For some rows the clone size is stated as once, few or many, or as a class when expanded; others skip it.

abundance: .; d_gene: .; v_gene: TRBV6-5; j_gene: TRBJ2-7; CDR3aa: CASSYSKTGNSYEQYF; CDR3nt: TGTGCCAGCAGTTACTCGAAAACAGGAAACTCCTACGAGCAGTACTTC
abundance: .; d_gene: TRBD1; v_gene: TRBV18; j_gene: TRBJ2-1; CDR3aa: CASSLQGIYNEQFF; CDR3nt: TGTGCCAGCTCATTACAGGGGATATACAATGAGCAGTTCTTC
abundance: .; d_gene: .; v_gene: TRBV7-9; j_gene: TRBJ1-5; CDR3aa: CASSAGIGYSNQPQHF; CDR3nt: TGTGCCAGCAGCGCAGGGATCGGATATAGCAATCAGCCCCAGCATTTT
abundance: .; d_gene: TRBD1; v_gene: TRBV18; j_gene: TRBJ2-2; CDR3aa: CASSERQGQSAGELFF; CDR3nt: TGTGCCAGCTCAGAGAGACAGGGCCAATCCGCCGGGGAGCTGTTTTTT
abundance: .; d_gene: TRBD1; v_gene: TRBV2; j_gene: TRBJ2-1; CDR3aa: CASSDGGQGVYNEQFF; CDR3nt: TGTGCCAGCAGTGACGGGGGACAGGGGGTTTACAATGAGCAGTTCTTC
abundance: .; d_gene: .; v_gene: TRBV28; j_gene: TRBJ1-2; CDR3aa: CASSPDRTNYGYTF; CDR3nt: TGTGCCAGCAGTCCGGACAGAACTAACTATGGCTACACCTTC
abundance: once; d_gene: .; v_gene: TRBV11-2; j_gene: TRBJ1-2; CDR3aa: CASTSTGYGYTF; CDR3nt: TGTGCCAGTACTTCTACGGGGTATGGCTACACCTTC
abundance: few; d_gene: .; v_gene: TRBV7-6; j_gene: TRBJ1-1; CDR3aa: CASSLGGGRNFNTEAFF; CDR3nt: TGTGCCAGCAGCTTAGGCGGGGGACGGAATTTCAACACTGAAGCTTTCTTT
abundance: .; d_gene: TRBD1; v_gene: TRBV28; j_gene: TRBJ2-4; CDR3aa: CASKGTGPQLKNIQYF; CDR3nt: TGTGCCAGCAAAGGGACAGGGCCACAGCTCAAAAACATTCAGTACTTC
abundance: .; d_gene: TRBD2; v_gene: TRBV2; j_gene: TRBJ2-5; CDR3aa: CASRKTSGGSETQYF; CDR3nt: TGTGCCAGCAGGAAGACTAGCGGGGGATCAGAGACCCAGTACTTC
abundance: .; d_gene: TRBD1; v_gene: TRBV6-4; j_gene: TRBJ1-2; CDR3aa: CASSLLPGQGFNGYTF; CDR3nt: TGTGCCAGCAGCCTATTACCGGGACAGGGGTTCAATGGCTACACCTTC
abundance: .; d_gene: .; v_gene: TRBV27; j_gene: TRBJ2-7; CDR3aa: CASSFIPGPYEQYF; CDR3nt: TGTGCCAGCAGTTTTATCCCGGGTCCTTACGAGCAGTACTTC
abundance: .; d_gene: TRBD2; v_gene: TRBV13; j_gene: TRBJ2-7; CDR3aa: CASSPGLAGGPRDEQYF; CDR3nt: TGTGCCAGCAGCCCAGGACTAGCGGGGGGGCCCAGAGACGAGCAGTACTTC
abundance: .; d_gene: .; v_gene: TRBV5-5; j_gene: TRBJ1-5; CDR3aa: CASSPQGTIGQPQHF; CDR3nt: TGTGCCAGCAGTCCCCAGGGTACGATCGGTCAGCCCCAGCATTTT
abundance: .; d_gene: .; v_gene: TRBV20-1; j_gene: TRBJ2-7; CDR3aa: CSAPDEDEQYF; CDR3nt: TGCAGTGCCCCGGATGAGGACGAGCAGTACTTC
abundance: .; d_gene: .; v_gene: TRBV29-1; j_gene: TRBJ2-4; CDR3aa: CSVEEGNAKNIQYF; CDR3nt: TGCAGCGTTGAAGAGGGCAACGCCAAAAACATTCAGTACTTC
abundance: .; d_gene: .; v_gene: TRBV6-5; j_gene: TRBJ2-7; CDR3aa: CASSSFPSEQYF; CDR3nt: TGTGCCAGCAGTTCGTTCCCGTCCGAGCAGTACTTC
abundance: .; d_gene: TRBD1; v_gene: TRBV5-1; j_gene: TRBJ2-1; CDR3aa: CASSWGTANNEQFF; CDR3nt: TGCGCCAGCAGCTGGGGGACAGCCAACAATGAGCAGTTCTTC
abundance: .; d_gene: TRBD1; v_gene: TRBV28; j_gene: TRBJ2-1; CDR3aa: CASRTGGAYNEQFF; CDR3nt: TGTGCCAGCAGGACAGGGGGAGCCTACAATGAGCAGTTCTTC
abundance: .; d_gene: .; v_gene: TRBV5-4; j_gene: TRBJ2-5; CDR3aa: CASSPPPQPLTEETQYF; CDR3nt: TGTGCCAGCAGCCCCCCCCCGCAGCCACTAACGGAAGAGACCCAGTACTTC
abundance: .; d_gene: TRBD2; v_gene: TRBV5-1; j_gene: TRBJ2-5; CDR3aa: CASSRAGGRETQYF; CDR3nt: TGCGCCAGCAGCAGAGCGGGGGGGCGAGAGACCCAGTACTTC
abundance: .; d_gene: TRBD2; v_gene: TRBV7-3; j_gene: TRBJ2-5; CDR3aa: CASSSTSGREQTQYF; CDR3nt: TGTGCCAGCAGCTCGACTAGCGGGAGGGAACAGACCCAGTACTTC
abundance: .; d_gene: TRBD2; v_gene: TRBV14; j_gene: TRBJ2-5; CDR3aa: CASSQTSGRGETQYF; CDR3nt: TGTGCCAGCAGCCAGACTAGCGGGCGGGGCGAGACCCAGTACTTC
abundance: .; d_gene: TRBD1; v_gene: TRBV27; j_gene: TRBJ1-1; CDR3aa: CASSARVRDRNKYTEAFF; CDR3nt: TGTGCCAGCAGTGCGAGGGTCCGGGACAGAAACAAGTACACTGAAGCTTTCTTT
abundance: once; d_gene: .; v_gene: TRBV12-1; j_gene: TRBJ2-1; CDR3aa: CASRALAGVLNEQFF; CDR3nt: TGTGCCAGCAGAGCCCTAGCGGGAGTGTTAAATGAGCAGTTCTTC
abundance: .; d_gene: .; v_gene: TRBV9; j_gene: TRBJ1-6; CDR3aa: CASSAYTNSPLHF; CDR3nt: TGTGCCAGCAGCGCTTATACAAATTCACCCCTCCACTTT
abundance: .; d_gene: .; v_gene: TRBV18; j_gene: TRBJ1-5; CDR3aa: CASSPRIQGSNQPQHF; CDR3nt: TGTGCCAGCTCACCGAGAATTCAGGGGTCCAATCAGCCCCAGCATTTT
abundance: .; d_gene: .; v_gene: TRBV5-1; j_gene: TRBJ2-2; CDR3aa: CASSLGHRDANTGELFF; CDR3nt: TGCGCCAGCAGCTTAGGTCATCGGGATGCGAACACCGGGGAGCTGTTTTTT
abundance: .; d_gene: .; v_gene: TRBV6-1; j_gene: TRBJ2-7; CDR3aa: CASSEVIGGSYEQYF; CDR3nt: TGTGCCAGCAGTGAAGTGATAGGGGGCTCCTACGAGCAGTACTTC
abundance: .; d_gene: TRBD1; v_gene: TRBV2; j_gene: TRBJ1-5; CDR3aa: CASSEQGNSNQPQHF; CDR3nt: TGTGCCAGCAGCGAACAGGGGAATAGCAATCAGCCCCAGCATTTT
abundance: .; d_gene: .; v_gene: TRBV5-4; j_gene: TRBJ1-1; CDR3aa: CASSSWGGNTEAFF; CDR3nt: TGTGCCAGCAGCTCCTGGGGGGGAAACACTGAAGCTTTCTTT
abundance: .; d_gene: TRBD2; v_gene: TRBV7-3; j_gene: TRBJ2-3; CDR3aa: CASSLGLAGGGDTQYF; CDR3nt: TGTGCCAGCAGCTTGGGACTAGCGGGGGGCGGGGATACGCAGTATTTT
abundance: .; d_gene: .; v_gene: TRBV6-5; j_gene: TRBJ2-3; CDR3aa: CATRQPGTDTQYF; CDR3nt: TGTGCCACAAGACAGCCAGGCACAGATACGCAGTATTTT
abundance: .; d_gene: TRBD1; v_gene: TRBV19; j_gene: TRBJ1-2; CDR3aa: CAGTGGYGYTF; CDR3nt: TGTGCCGGAACAGGGGGCTATGGCTACACCTTC
abundance: .; d_gene: TRBD2; v_gene: TRBV7-2; j_gene: TRBJ2-3; CDR3aa: CASSGRTSGRADTQYF; CDR3nt: TGTGCCAGCAGCGGCCGGACTAGCGGGAGGGCAGATACGCAGTATTTT
abundance: .; d_gene: TRBD2; v_gene: TRBV5-4; j_gene: TRBJ2-5; CDR3aa: CASSQRLAGGVETQYF; CDR3nt: TGTGCCAGCAGCCAGCGACTAGCGGGGGGGGTTGAGACCCAGTACTTC
abundance: .; d_gene: .; v_gene: TRBV7-8; j_gene: TRBJ1-5; CDR3aa: CASTPRGGQLSYQPQHF; CDR3nt: TGTGCCAGCACCCCCCGGGGGGGGCAGCTTTCTTATCAGCCCCAGCATTTT
abundance: .; d_gene: TRBD1; v_gene: TRBV5-1; j_gene: TRBJ1-2; CDR3aa: CASSPGTVLNYGYTF; CDR3nt: TGCGCCAGCAGCCCAGGGACAGTACTAAACTATGGCTACACCTTC
abundance: few; d_gene: TRBD1; v_gene: TRBV6-1; j_gene: TRBJ1-1; CDR3aa: CASSTGGGAEAFF; CDR3nt: TGTGCCAGCAGTACAGGGGGCGGGGCTGAAGCTTTCTTT
abundance: .; d_gene: TRBD1; v_gene: TRBV29-1; j_gene: TRBJ2-7; CDR3aa: CSVAGGPIYEQYF; CDR3nt: TGCAGCGTTGCAGGGGGACCCATCTACGAGCAGTACTTC
abundance: .; d_gene: .; v_gene: TRBV7-2; j_gene: TRBJ1-1; CDR3aa: CASSFGGAMNTEAFF; CDR3nt: TGTGCCAGCAGCTTCGGGGGAGCTATGAACACTGAAGCTTTCTTT
abundance: few; d_gene: .; v_gene: TRBV28; j_gene: TRBJ1-3; CDR3aa: CASRKEVDTIYF; CDR3nt: TGTGCCAGCAGGAAGGAGGTAGACACCATATATTTT
abundance: few; d_gene: TRBD2; v_gene: TRBV4-1; j_gene: TRBJ2-1; CDR3aa: CASSREDTAGGPEQFF; CDR3nt: TGCGCCAGCAGCCGGGAGGATACCGCGGGAGGGCCTGAGCAGTTCTTC
abundance: .; d_gene: .; v_gene: TRBV7-2; j_gene: TRBJ2-1; CDR3aa: CASSLLGVNEQFF; CDR3nt: TGTGCCAGCAGCTTATTAGGGGTCAATGAGCAGTTCTTC
abundance: .; d_gene: TRBD1; v_gene: TRBV5-1; j_gene: TRBJ1-6; CDR3aa: CASSPTDRIDPPLHF; CDR3nt: TGCGCCAGCAGCCCGACGGACAGGATAGACCCCCCCCTCCACTTT
abundance: .; d_gene: TRBD1; v_gene: TRBV30; j_gene: TRBJ1-5; CDR3aa: CAWTQGAYQPQHF; CDR3nt: TGTGCCTGGACCCAGGGGGCCTATCAGCCCCAGCATTTT
abundance: .; d_gene: .; v_gene: TRBV5-5; j_gene: TRBJ1-1; CDR3aa: CASSWATNTEAFF; CDR3nt: TGTGCCAGCAGTTGGGCCACGAACACTGAAGCTTTCTTT
abundance: .; d_gene: .; v_gene: TRBV18; j_gene: TRBJ2-3; CDR3aa: CASSATGGTDTQYF; CDR3nt: TGTGCCAGCTCAGCGACGGGGGGCACAGATACGCAGTATTTT
abundance: .; d_gene: .; v_gene: TRBV11-2; j_gene: TRBJ1-1; CDR3aa: CASSLNRARNTEAFF; CDR3nt: TGTGCCAGCAGCTTGAACAGGGCTCGGAACACTGAAGCTTTCTTT
abundance: .; d_gene: TRBD2; v_gene: TRBV7-2; j_gene: TRBJ2-1; CDR3aa: CASSYGRGRASGIHNEQFF; CDR3nt: TGTGCCAGCAGCTATGGACGGGGGAGGGCTAGCGGGATCCACAATGAGCAGTTCTTC
abundance: .; d_gene: TRBD1; v_gene: TRBV5-4; j_gene: TRBJ2-2; CDR3aa: CASSSFVTGTTGELFF; CDR3nt: TGTGCCAGCAGCTCCTTCGTGACAGGGACCACCGGGGAGCTGTTTTTT
abundance: .; d_gene: .; v_gene: TRBV5-1; j_gene: TRBJ2-2; CDR3aa: CASSFGEITGELFF; CDR3nt: TGCGCCAGCAGCTTCGGGGAAATCACCGGGGAGCTGTTTTTT
abundance: .; d_gene: TRBD1; v_gene: TRBV28; j_gene: TRBJ2-7; CDR3aa: CASHLGRDRVFSEQYF; CDR3nt: TGTGCCAGCCACTTAGGTCGGGACAGGGTATTTTCCGAGCAGTACTTC